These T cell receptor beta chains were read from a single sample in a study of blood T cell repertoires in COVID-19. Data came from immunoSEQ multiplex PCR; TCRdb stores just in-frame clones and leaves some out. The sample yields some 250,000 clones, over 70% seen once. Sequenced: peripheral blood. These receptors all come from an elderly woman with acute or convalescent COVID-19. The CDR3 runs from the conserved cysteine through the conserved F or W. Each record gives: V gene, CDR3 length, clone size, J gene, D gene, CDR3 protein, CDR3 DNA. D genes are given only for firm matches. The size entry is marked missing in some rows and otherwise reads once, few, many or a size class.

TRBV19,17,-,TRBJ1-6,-,CASSALARGRGDSPLHF,TGTGCCAGTAGTGCCCTGGCCCGGGGGAGAGGAGATTCACCCCTCCACTTT
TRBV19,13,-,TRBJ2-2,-,CASSPRVAGELFF,TGTGCCAGTAGTCCTCGGGTTGCCGGGGAGCTGTTTTTT
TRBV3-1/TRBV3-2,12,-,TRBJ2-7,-,CASSQPAYEQYF,TGTGCCAGCAGCCAACCTGCCTACGAGCAGTACTTC
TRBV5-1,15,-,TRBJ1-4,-,CASSSQGFSNEKLFF,TGCGCCAGCAGCTCTCAGGGGTTCTCTAATGAAAAACTGTTTTTT
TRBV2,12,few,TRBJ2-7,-,CASTIIDSIQYF,TGTGCCAGCACCATCATTGACTCTATACAGTACTTC
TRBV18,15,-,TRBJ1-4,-,CASSPNSREGEKLFF,TGTGCCAGCTCACCTAACAGCCGGGAGGGTGAAAAACTGTTTTTT
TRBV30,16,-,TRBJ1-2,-,CAWSVLATGFHYGYTF,TGTGCCTGGAGTGTACTAGCGACAGGTTTTCACTATGGCTACACCTTC
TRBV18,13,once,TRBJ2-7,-,CASSPVSGNEQYF,TGTGCCAGCTCACCGGTCAGTGGTAACGAGCAGTACTTC
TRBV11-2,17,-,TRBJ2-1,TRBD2,CASSRTSGGYSYNEQFF,TGTGCCAGCAGCCGGACTAGCGGGGGATACTCCTACAATGAGCAGTTCTTC
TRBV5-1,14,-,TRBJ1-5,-,CASSLGTVNQPQHF,TGCGCCAGCAGCTTGGGGACAGTCAATCAGCCCCAGCATTTT
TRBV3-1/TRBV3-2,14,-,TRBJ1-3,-,CASSQGGTGNTIYF,TGTGCCAGCAGCCAAGGCGGTACTGGAAACACCATATATTTT
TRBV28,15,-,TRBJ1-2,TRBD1,CASSSDRVGDYGYTF,TGTGCCAGCAGTTCCGACAGGGTTGGGGACTATGGCTACACCTTC